This T cell receptor beta chain was captured in a study of blood T cell repertoires in COVID-19. About the study: Italy, Spain and the United States were the sources of the convalescent and acute COVID-19 samples. PBMCs, B-cell-depleted T cells, or T cells were the source of the cDNA or gDNA that made up the material.

Authors' data handling: Estimates of nucleated cell counts were drawn from the amplification of reference gene primers. Sequencing was performed with immunoSEQ multiplex PCR; in TCRdb, only in-frame clones are kept and a portion is missing. V and J calls and clone size are those listed in that table; D and trimming were worked out from the DNA. The sample holds some 50,000 clones, 91% seen once. This clone was picked up one time. The V and J ends lost 4 bases and 5 bases, in that order; junction bases with no gene match: 9. Germline CDR1 and CDR2: SGHVS and FQNEAQ. CDR3 length: 15 amino acids. The receptor comes from a man between 65 and 85 years old with active COVID-19. This rearrangement joins TRBV7-8 to TRBJ1-2; 8 nucleotides align to TRBD1. Sequencing was done on a sample of peripheral blood. The CDR3 coding sequence is TGTGCCAGCAGCTCCCGAGACAGGGGACTGTATGGCTACACCTTC. Protein sequence: CASSSRDRGLYGYTF.